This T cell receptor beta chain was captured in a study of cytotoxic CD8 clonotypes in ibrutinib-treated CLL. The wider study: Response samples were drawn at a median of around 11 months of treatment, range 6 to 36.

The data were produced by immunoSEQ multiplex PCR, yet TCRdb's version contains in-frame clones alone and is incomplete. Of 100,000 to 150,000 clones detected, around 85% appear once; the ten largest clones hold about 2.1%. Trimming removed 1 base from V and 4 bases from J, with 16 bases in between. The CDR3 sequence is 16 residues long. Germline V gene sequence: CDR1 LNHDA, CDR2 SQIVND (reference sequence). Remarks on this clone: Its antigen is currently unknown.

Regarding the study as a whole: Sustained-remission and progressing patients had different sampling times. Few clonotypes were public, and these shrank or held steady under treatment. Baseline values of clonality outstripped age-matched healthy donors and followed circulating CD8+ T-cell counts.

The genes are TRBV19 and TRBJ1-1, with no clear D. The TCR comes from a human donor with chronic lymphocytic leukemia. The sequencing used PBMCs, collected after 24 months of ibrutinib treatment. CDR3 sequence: CASSIGPVPRSTEAFF. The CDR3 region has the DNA TGTGCCAGTAGTATAGGACCGGTTCCCCGGAGCACTGAAGCTTTCTTT. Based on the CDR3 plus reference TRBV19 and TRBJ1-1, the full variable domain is DGGITQSPKYLFRKEGQNVTLSCEQNLNHDAMYWYRQDPGQGLRLIYYSQIVNDFQKGDIAEGYSVSREKKESFPLTVTSAQKNPTAFYLCASSIGPVPRSTEAFFGQGTRLTVV.